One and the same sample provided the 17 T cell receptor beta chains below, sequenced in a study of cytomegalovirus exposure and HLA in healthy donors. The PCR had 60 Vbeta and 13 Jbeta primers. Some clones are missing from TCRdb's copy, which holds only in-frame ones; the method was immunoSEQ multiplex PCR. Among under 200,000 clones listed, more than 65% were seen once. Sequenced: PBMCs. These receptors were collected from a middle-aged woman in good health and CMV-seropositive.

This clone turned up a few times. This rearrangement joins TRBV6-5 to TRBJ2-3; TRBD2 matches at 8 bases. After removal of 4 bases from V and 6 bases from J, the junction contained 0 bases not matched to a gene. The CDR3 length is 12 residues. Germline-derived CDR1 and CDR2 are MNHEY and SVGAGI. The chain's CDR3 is CASSWTSDTQYF. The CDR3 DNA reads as TGTGCCAGCAGTTGGACTAGCGATACGCAGTATTTT.

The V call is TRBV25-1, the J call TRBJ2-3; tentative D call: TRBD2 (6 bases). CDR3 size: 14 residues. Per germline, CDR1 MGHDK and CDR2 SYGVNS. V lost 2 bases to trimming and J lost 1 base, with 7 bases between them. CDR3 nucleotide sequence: TGTGCCAGCAGTGAAGGAGGGGGCACAGATACGCAGTATTTT. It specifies CASSEGGGTDTQYF.

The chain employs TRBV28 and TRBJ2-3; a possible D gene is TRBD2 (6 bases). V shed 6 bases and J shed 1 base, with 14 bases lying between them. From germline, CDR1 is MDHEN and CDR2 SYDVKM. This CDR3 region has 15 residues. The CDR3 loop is CASSLLGGGTDTQYF. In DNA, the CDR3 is TGTGCCAGCAGCCTCCTCGGGGGTGGCACAGATACGCAGTATTTT.

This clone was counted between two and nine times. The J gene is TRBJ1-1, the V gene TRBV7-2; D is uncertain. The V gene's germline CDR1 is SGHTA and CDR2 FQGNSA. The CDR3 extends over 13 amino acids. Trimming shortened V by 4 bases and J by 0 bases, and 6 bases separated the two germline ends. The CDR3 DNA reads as TGTGCCAGCAGCTCGCAGATGAACACTGAAGCTTTCTTT. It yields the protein CASSSQMNTEAFF.

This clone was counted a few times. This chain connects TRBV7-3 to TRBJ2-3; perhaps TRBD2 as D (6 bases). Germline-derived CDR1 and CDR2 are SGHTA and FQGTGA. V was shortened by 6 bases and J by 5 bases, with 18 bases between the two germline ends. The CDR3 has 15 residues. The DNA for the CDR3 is TGTGCCAGCAGTCTCGCGGGACGAGGAGTAGATACGCAGTATTTT. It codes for CASSLAGRGVDTQYF.

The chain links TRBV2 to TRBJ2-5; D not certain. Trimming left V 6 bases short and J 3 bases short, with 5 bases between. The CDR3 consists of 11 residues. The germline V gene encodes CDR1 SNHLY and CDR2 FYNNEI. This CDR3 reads CASRGEETQYF. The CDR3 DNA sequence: TGTGCCAGCAGGGGCGAAGAGACCCAGTACTTC.

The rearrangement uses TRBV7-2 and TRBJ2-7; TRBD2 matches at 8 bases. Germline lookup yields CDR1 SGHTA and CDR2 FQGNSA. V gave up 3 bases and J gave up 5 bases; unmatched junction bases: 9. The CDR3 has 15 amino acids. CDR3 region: CASSFGSGSFDEQYF. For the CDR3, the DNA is TGTGCCAGCAGCTTTGGCAGCGGGAGCTTCGACGAGCAGTACTTC.

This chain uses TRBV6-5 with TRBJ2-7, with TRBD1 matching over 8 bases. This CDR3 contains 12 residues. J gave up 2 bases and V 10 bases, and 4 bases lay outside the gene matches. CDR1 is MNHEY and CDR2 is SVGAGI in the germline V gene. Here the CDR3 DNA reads TGTGCCACGGACAGGGATACCTACGAGCAGTACTTC. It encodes CATDRDTYEQYF.

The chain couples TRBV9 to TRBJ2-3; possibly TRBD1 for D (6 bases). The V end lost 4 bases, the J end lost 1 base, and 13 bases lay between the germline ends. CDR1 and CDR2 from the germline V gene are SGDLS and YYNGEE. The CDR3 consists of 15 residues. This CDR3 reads CASSIMTGGTDTQYF. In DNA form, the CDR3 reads TGTGCCAGCAGCATAATGACAGGAGGCACAGATACGCAGTATTTT. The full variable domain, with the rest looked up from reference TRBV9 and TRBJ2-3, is DSGVTQTPKHLITATGQRVTLRCSPRSGDLSVYWYQQSLDQGLQFLIQYYNGEERAKGNILERFSAQQFPDLHSELNLSSLELGDSALYFCASSIMTGGTDTQYFGPGTRLTVL.

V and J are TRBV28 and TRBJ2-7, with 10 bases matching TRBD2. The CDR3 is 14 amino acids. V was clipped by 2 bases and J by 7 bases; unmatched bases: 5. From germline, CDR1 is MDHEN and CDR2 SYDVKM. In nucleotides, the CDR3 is TGTGCCAGCAGTTTACCTAGCGGGAGAGGAGAGCAGTACTTC. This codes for CASSLPSGRGEQYF.

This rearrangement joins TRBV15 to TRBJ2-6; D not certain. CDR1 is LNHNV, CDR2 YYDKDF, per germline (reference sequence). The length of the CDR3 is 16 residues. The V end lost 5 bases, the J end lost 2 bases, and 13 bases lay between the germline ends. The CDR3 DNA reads TGTGCCACCAGCCGATCCACCTTAGCTGGGGCCAACGTCCTGACTTTC. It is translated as CATSRSTLAGANVLTF. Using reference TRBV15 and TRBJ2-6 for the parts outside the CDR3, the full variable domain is DAMVIQNPRYQVTQFGKPVTLSCSQTLNHNVMYWYQQKSSQAPKLLFHYYDKDFNNEADTPDNFQSRRPNTSFCFLDIRSPGLGDTAMYLCATSRSTLAGANVLTFGAGSRLTVL.

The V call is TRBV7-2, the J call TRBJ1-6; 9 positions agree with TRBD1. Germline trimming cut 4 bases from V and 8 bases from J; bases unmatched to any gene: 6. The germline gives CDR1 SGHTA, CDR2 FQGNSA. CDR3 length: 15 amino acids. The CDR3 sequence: CASSWGDREDSPLHF. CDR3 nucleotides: TGTGCCAGCAGCTGGGGGGACAGGGAGGATTCACCCCTCCACTTT. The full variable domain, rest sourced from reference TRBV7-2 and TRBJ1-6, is GAGVSQSPSNKVTEKGKDVELRCDPISGHTALYWYRQSLGQGLEFLIYFQGNSAPDKSGLPSDRFSAERTGGSVSTLTIQRTQQEDSAVYLCASSWGDREDSPLHFGNGTRLTVT.

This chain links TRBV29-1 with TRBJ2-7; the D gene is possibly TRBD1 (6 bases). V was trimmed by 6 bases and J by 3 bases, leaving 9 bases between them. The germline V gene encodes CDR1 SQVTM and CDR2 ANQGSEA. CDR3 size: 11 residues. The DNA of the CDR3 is TGCAGCGTCTTACAGGGCTACGAGCAGTACTTC. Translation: CSVLQGYEQYF.

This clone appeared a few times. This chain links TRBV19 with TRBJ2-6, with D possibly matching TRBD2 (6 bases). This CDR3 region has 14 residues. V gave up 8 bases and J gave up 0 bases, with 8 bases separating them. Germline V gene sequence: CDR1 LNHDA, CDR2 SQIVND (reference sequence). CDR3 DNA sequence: TGTGCCAGTCGGGGGAACTCTGGGGCCAACGTCCTGACTTTC. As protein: CASRGNSGANVLTF.

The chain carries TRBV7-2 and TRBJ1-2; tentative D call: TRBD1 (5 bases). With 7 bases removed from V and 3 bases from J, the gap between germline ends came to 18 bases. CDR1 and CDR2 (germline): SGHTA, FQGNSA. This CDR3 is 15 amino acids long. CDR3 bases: TGTGCCAGCACCCCAGATTTAGGGGCGTACTATGGCTACACCTTC. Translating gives CASTPDLGAYYGYTF.

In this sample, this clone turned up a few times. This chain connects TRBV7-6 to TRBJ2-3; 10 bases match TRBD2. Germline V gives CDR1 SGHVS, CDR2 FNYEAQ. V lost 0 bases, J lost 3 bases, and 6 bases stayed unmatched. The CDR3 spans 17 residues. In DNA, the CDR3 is TGTGCCAGCAGCTTAGCCCCGGGTAGCGGGGGGACAGATACGCAGTATTTT. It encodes CASSLAPGSGGTDTQYF.

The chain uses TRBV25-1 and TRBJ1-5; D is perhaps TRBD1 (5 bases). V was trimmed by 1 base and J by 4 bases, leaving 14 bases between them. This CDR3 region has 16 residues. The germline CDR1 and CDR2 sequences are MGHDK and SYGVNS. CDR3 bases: TGTGCCAGCAGTGAATTACCAGGGAAGGGGAATCAGCCCCAGCATTTT. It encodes CASSELPGKGNQPQHF.